These T cell receptor beta chains were read from a single sample in a study of shared clonotypes between healthy human individuals. This table comes from immunoSEQ multiplex PCR, and its TCRdb copy is limited to in-frame clones, with some not included. The sample lists around 2.1 million clones; 85% to 95% were seen once. The sequencing input was naive CD8+ T cells from PBMCs. These receptors originate from a young man in good health. Some clones in this sample may be carry-over from other donors' samples. Each CDR3 is given with its conserved first and last residue. D genes are given only for firm matches. The size of a clone is reported for some rows only, either as once, few or many, or as a class for expanded clones.

size: -; V: TRBV4-2; J: TRBJ2-5; D: TRBD2; DNA: TGTGCCAGCAGCCTCAGACCGGGACTAGCGGAACTAGAGACCCAGTACTTC; CDR3: CASSLRPGLAELETQYF
size: -; V: TRBV25-1; J: TRBJ2-7; D: -; DNA: TGTGCCAGCAGTGGTAACAGGGATAGAACTCGGGGGCAGTACTTC; CDR3: CASSGNRDRTRGQYF
size: -; V: TRBV11-2; J: TRBJ1-1; D: -; DNA: TGTGCCAGCAGCTTAGTGCGGGGGATGAACACAGAAGCTTTCTTT; CDR3: CASSLVRGMNTEAFF
size: -; V: TRBV6-1; J: TRBJ1-1; D: -; DNA: TGTGCCAGCAGGGACCCCCGTGTCTCAGCTTTCTTT; CDR3: CASRDPRVSAFF
size: -; V: TRBV27; J: TRBJ2-3; D: -; DNA: TGTGCCAGCAGTCCGTACAGAGCTAGCACAGATACGCAGTATTTT; CDR3: CASSPYRASTDTQYF
size: -; V: TRBV7-3; J: TRBJ2-1; D: TRBD2; DNA: TGTGCCAGCAGCACCTACCCGGAAGGACTAGCGGGCCATGAGCAGTTCTTC; CDR3: CASSTYPEGLAGHEQFF
size: -; V: TRBV27; J: TRBJ1-1; D: -; DNA: TGTGCCAGTCACAGAACGGCTAACACTGAAGCTTTCTTT; CDR3: CASHRTANTEAFF
size: once; V: TRBV5-4; J: TRBJ2-3; D: TRBD2; DNA: TGTGCCAGCGCCGCGGGAGGACCCTCCCGGGAGGACTACACAGATACGCAGTATTTT; CDR3: CASAAGGPSREDYTDTQYF
size: -; V: TRBV4-1; J: TRBJ2-1; D: TRBD1; DNA: TGCGCCAGCAGCCAAGATGGGACAGGGGAGCCCTACAATGAGCAGTTCTTC; CDR3: CASSQDGTGEPYNEQFF
size: -; V: TRBV19; J: TRBJ2-7; D: TRBD2; DNA: TGTGCCAGTAGTATAAGACTAGCGGGTGTCGAGCAGTACTTC; CDR3: CASSIRLAGVEQYF
size: -; V: TRBV6-5; J: TRBJ1-1; D: -; DNA: TGTGCCAGCAGTTACGGGGCAGCGAACACTGAAGCTTTCTTT; CDR3: CASSYGAANTEAFF
size: -; V: TRBV5-4; J: TRBJ2-3; D: -; DNA: TGTGCCAGCAGCTACGGAGATACGCAGTATTTT; CDR3: CASSYGDTQYF
size: once; V: TRBV30; J: TRBJ2-5; D: -; DNA: TGTGCCTGGAGTCGACTAGATCACCAAGAGACCCAGTACTTC; CDR3: CAWSRLDHQETQYF
size: -; V: TRBV27; J: TRBJ2-7; D: -; DNA: TGTGCCAGCAGTTTATCGGTCAGCTCCTACGAGCAGTACTTC; CDR3: CASSLSVSSYEQYF
size: -; V: TRBV7-9; J: TRBJ1-3; D: -; DNA: TGTGCCAGCAGGGAAGGACAGTCTGGAAACACCATATATTTT; CDR3: CASREGQSGNTIYF
size: -; V: TRBV7-9; J: TRBJ1-6; D: -; DNA: TGTGCCAGCACCTCAGGGACACCCCTCCACTTT; CDR3: CASTSGTPLHF
size: -; V: TRBV10-3; J: TRBJ2-2; D: TRBD2; DNA: TGTGCCATCATACGGGAGGGAAACACCGGGGAGCTGTTTTTT; CDR3: CAIIREGNTGELFF
size: -; V: TRBV7-9; J: TRBJ2-7; D: -; DNA: TGTGCCAGCAGCGACCACGGAAGGAGCTCCTACGAGCAGTACTTC; CDR3: CASSDHGRSSYEQYF
size: -; V: TRBV7-9; J: TRBJ2-3; D: -; DNA: TGTGCCAGCAGCTTACAGCTGCGGTCTAGCACAGATACGCAGTATTTT; CDR3: CASSLQLRSSTDTQYF
size: -; V: TRBV6-5; J: TRBJ2-3; D: TRBD2; DNA: TGTGCCAGCAGTTCGGGACTAGGCACAGATACGCAGTATTTT; CDR3: CASSSGLGTDTQYF
size: -; V: TRBV6-1; J: TRBJ2-6; D: -; DNA: TGTGCCAGCAGTACAGGACAGCCACTTGTCAACGTCCTGACTTTC; CDR3: CASSTGQPLVNVLTF
size: -; V: TRBV13; J: TRBJ2-3; D: -; DNA: TGTGCCAGCAGCTTAGAACCAGGGATTTCCACAGATACGCAGTATTTT; CDR3: CASSLEPGISTDTQYF
size: -; V: TRBV11-2; J: TRBJ2-1; D: -; DNA: TGTGCCAGCAGCAAAGGACTTGAGCAGTTCTTC; CDR3: CASSKGLEQFF
size: -; V: TRBV10-3; J: TRBJ2-7; D: -; DNA: TGTGCCATCAGTGATTCCGGCGACGAGCAGTACTTC; CDR3: CAISDSGDEQYF
size: once; V: TRBV15; J: TRBJ2-3; D: -; DNA: TGTGCCACCAGCAGGAGCACAGATACGCAGTATTTT; CDR3: CATSRSTDTQYF
size: -; V: TRBV7-2; J: TRBJ1-1; D: TRBD1; DNA: TGTGCCAGCAGCCCACGACAGGGCATGAACACTGAAGCTTTCTTT; CDR3: CASSPRQGMNTEAFF
size: once; V: TRBV4-1; J: TRBJ2-5; D: -; DNA: TGCGCCAGCAGCCAAGATCCCAGCCAAGAGACCCAGTACTTC; CDR3: CASSQDPSQETQYF
size: once; V: TRBV28; J: TRBJ1-5; D: -; DNA: TGTGCCAGCAGTTTATATTTAGGCGGGGTCCAGCCCCAGCATTTT; CDR3: CASSLYLGGVQPQHF
size: once; V: TRBV28; J: TRBJ1-1; D: TRBD1; DNA: TGTGCCAGCAGTTCGACAGGGGCGTTCACTGAAGCTTTCTTT; CDR3: CASSSTGAFTEAFF
size: -; V: TRBV4-1; J: TRBJ1-4; D: TRBD1; DNA: TGCGCCAGCAGCCAGAAACGTGGGACAGGGGCCCCTAGTCTGTTTTTT; CDR3: CASSQKRGTGAPSLFF
size: -; V: TRBV28; J: TRBJ1-4; D: TRBD1; DNA: TGTGCCAGCAGTTTTACAGGGGGCATGGCTAATGAAAAACTGTTTTTT; CDR3: CASSFTGGMANEKLFF
size: -; V: TRBV27; J: TRBJ2-7; D: TRBD2; DNA: TGTGCCAGCAGTTACGGGACTAGCGTCTACTTC; CDR3: CASSYGTSVYF
size: once; V: TRBV19; J: TRBJ1-5; D: -; DNA: TGTGCCAGTAGTACTCTACAGACGGTTAGCAATCAGCCCCAGCATTTT; CDR3: CASSTLQTVSNQPQHF
size: -; V: TRBV19; J: TRBJ1-5; D: TRBD1; DNA: TGTGCCAGTAGTCCAAGGACAGGGGGCAATCAGCCCCAGCATTTT; CDR3: CASSPRTGGNQPQHF
size: -; V: TRBV7-9; J: TRBJ2-7; D: TRBD2; DNA: TGTGCCAGCAGCCAACTAGCGGCCCCGGATGAGCAGTACTTC; CDR3: CASSQLAAPDEQYF
size: few; V: TRBV5-1; J: TRBJ1-1; D: -; DNA: TGCGCCAGCAGCGGGGGACCTCCGAACACTGAAGCTTTCTTT; CDR3: CASSGGPPNTEAFF
size: once; V: TRBV5-4; J: TRBJ2-2; D: TRBD2; DNA: TGTGCCAGCAGCCCCTCTAGCGGGAGGGCTTTCGCCGGGGAGCTGTTTTTT; CDR3: CASSPSSGRAFAGELFF
size: -; V: TRBV5-6; J: TRBJ2-7; D: TRBD1; DNA: TGTGCCAGCAGCTTCGGGACAGGAAAGTACGAGCAGTACTTC; CDR3: CASSFGTGKYEQYF
size: -; V: TRBV28; J: TRBJ1-5; D: TRBD1; DNA: TGTGCCAGCAGTTTAAACAGGGGGTATAGCAATCAGCCCCAGCATTTT; CDR3: CASSLNRGYSNQPQHF
size: -; V: TRBV7-8; J: TRBJ2-5; D: TRBD2; DNA: TGTGCCAGCAGCCCCTACTTAAGCGGGACTCAAGAGACCCAGTACTTC; CDR3: CASSPYLSGTQETQYF
size: -; V: TRBV4-3; J: TRBJ2-7; D: -; DNA: TGCGCCAGCAGCCCGAGGTCGGGTGTCTCCTACGAGCAGTACTTC; CDR3: CASSPRSGVSYEQYF
size: -; V: TRBV29-1; J: TRBJ2-1; D: -; DNA: TGCAGCGTTGAAGTGACTACCACCTCTCCTGAGCAGTTCTTC; CDR3: CSVEVTTTSPEQFF
size: -; V: TRBV5-8; J: TRBJ2-7; D: TRBD1; DNA: TGTGCCAGCAGCTTGGCGTCTCGGACAGGGCACTACGAGCAGTACTTC; CDR3: CASSLASRTGHYEQYF
size: once; V: TRBV10-3; J: TRBJ2-7; D: TRBD2; DNA: TGTGCCATCAGTGAGCGGGGACTAGCGGGAGTACTCGCCTACGAGCAGTACTTC; CDR3: CAISERGLAGVLAYEQYF
size: -; V: TRBV9; J: TRBJ2-2; D: TRBD2; DNA: TGTGCCAGCAGCGTACTGCTAGCGGCCGGGGAGCTGTTTTTT; CDR3: CASSVLLAAGELFF
size: -; V: TRBV28; J: TRBJ2-5; D: -; DNA: TGTGCCAGCGACCTGACAGGCGATTACCAAGAGACCCAGTACTTC; CDR3: CASDLTGDYQETQYF
size: -; V: TRBV27; J: TRBJ2-3; D: -; DNA: TGTGCCAGCCTATCGTACCGCGGGAACACAGATACGCAGTATTTT; CDR3: CASLSYRGNTDTQYF
size: -; V: TRBV6-5; J: TRBJ2-7; D: TRBD2; DNA: TGTGCCAGCAGTTACGGGGAGGGCCCACTCCACGAGCAGTACTTC; CDR3: CASSYGEGPLHEQYF
size: -; V: TRBV6-1; J: TRBJ1-5; D: -; DNA: TGTGCCACCATTGTAGGCAGTTCGGGCAATCAGCCCCAGCATTTT; CDR3: CATIVGSSGNQPQHF
size: -; V: TRBV4-3; J: TRBJ1-3; D: -; DNA: TGCGCCAGCAGCCAAGGAACGGCCAGCTCTGGAAACACCATATATTTT; CDR3: CASSQGTASSGNTIYF
size: -; V: TRBV4-3; J: TRBJ2-5; D: TRBD1; DNA: TGCGCCAGCAGCCAAACAGGGGGAGAGACCCAGTACTTC; CDR3: CASSQTGGETQYF
size: -; V: TRBV27; J: TRBJ2-7; D: TRBD2; DNA: TGTGCCAGCCGGCAGCGGGGGAGTTCTCTAAACGAGCAGTACTTC; CDR3: CASRQRGSSLNEQYF
size: -; V: TRBV30; J: TRBJ1-1; D: -; DNA: TGTGCCTGGAGGAGTTGGGATAGAGGGGATACTGAAGCTTTCTTT; CDR3: CAWRSWDRGDTEAFF
size: -; V: TRBV7-9; J: TRBJ2-5; D: TRBD1; DNA: TGTGCCAGCAGCTCCTGGACAGGCAACCAAGAGACCCAGTACTTC; CDR3: CASSSWTGNQETQYF
size: -; V: TRBV11-3; J: TRBJ2-5; D: -; DNA: TGTGCCAGCAGCCTCAGGACTTCAGAGACCCAGTACTTC; CDR3: CASSLRTSETQYF
size: -; V: TRBV7-8; J: TRBJ2-2; D: TRBD2; DNA: TGTGCCAGCAGTTTCCCCGGGACTACAGTCACCGGGGAGCTGTTTTTT; CDR3: CASSFPGTTVTGELFF
size: once; V: TRBV28; J: TRBJ1-5; D: -; DNA: TGTGCCAGCAGTTTATCGAATGGTTGGAGCAATCAGCCCCAGCATTTT; CDR3: CASSLSNGWSNQPQHF
size: -; V: TRBV13; J: TRBJ2-2; D: -; DNA: TGTGCCAGCAGCTACTCGGAGGGGGCCGGGGAGCTGTTTTTT; CDR3: CASSYSEGAGELFF
size: -; V: TRBV13; J: TRBJ2-7; D: -; DNA: TGTGCCAGCAGCTCAAGCGGAAGCTCCTACGAGCAGTACTTC; CDR3: CASSSSGSSYEQYF
size: -; V: TRBV14; J: TRBJ2-5; D: -; DNA: TGTGCCAGCAGCCAGAGGGGGACACCTAATCAAGAGACCCAGTACTTC; CDR3: CASSQRGTPNQETQYF